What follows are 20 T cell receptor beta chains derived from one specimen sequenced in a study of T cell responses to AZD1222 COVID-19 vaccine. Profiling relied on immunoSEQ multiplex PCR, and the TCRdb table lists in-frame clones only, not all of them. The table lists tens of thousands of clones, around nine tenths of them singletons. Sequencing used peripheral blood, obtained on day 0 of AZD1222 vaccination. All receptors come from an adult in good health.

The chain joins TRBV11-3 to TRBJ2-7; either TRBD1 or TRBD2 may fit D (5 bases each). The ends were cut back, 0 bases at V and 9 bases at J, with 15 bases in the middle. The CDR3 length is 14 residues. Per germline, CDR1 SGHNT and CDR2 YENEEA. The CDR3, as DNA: TGTGCCAGCAGCTTAGACCCTGAACCTGGGGGGCAGTACTTC. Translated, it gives CASSLDPEPGGQYF.

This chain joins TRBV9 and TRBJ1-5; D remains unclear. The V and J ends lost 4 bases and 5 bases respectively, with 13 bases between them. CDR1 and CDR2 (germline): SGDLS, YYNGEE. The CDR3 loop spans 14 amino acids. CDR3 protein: CASSFQPEHQPQHF. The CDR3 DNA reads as TGTGCCAGCAGCTTTCAACCGGAGCATCAGCCCCAGCATTTT.

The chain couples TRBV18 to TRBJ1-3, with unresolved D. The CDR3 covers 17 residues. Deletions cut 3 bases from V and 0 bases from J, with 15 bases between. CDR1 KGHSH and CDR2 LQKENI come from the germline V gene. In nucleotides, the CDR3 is TGTGCCAGCTCACCCGGTATGGCAACCATCTCTGGAAACACCATATATTTT. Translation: CASSPGMATISGNTIYF.

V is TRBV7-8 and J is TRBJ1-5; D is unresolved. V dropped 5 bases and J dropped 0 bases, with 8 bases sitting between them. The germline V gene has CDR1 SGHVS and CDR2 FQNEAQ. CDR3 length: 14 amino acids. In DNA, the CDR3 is TGTGCCAGCAGCCTGACGGATAGCAATCAGCCCCAGCATTTT. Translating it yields CASSLTDSNQPQHF.

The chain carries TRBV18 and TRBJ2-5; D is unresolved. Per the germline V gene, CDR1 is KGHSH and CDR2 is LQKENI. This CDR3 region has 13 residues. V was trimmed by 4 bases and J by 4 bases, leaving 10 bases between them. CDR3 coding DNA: TGTGCCAGCTCACTTTCTCAAGTAGAGACCCAGTACTTC. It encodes CASSLSQVETQYF.

The CDR3 DNA reads TGTGCCAGCAGTGACCCCGAATCGGCCCAGCATTTT. Protein sequence: CASSDPESAQHF. The chain links TRBV6-2 or TRBV6-3 to TRBJ1-5; D remains ambiguous. The CDR3 extends over 12 amino acids. Trimming stripped 5 bases from V and 11 bases from J, with 13 bases between. Looked up from germline, CDR1 is MNHEY and CDR2 is SVGEGT.

CDR3 sequence: CASSLRMGSGSGELFF. The DNA of the CDR3 is TGTGCCAGCAGCTTAAGGATGGGTAGCGGGAGCGGGGAGCTGTTTTTT. This chain connects TRBV3-1 (or the pseudogene TRBV3-2) to TRBJ2-2; TRBD2 matches 9 bases. Germline CDR1 and CDR2: LGHDT and YNNKEL (reference sequence). The V gene end was trimmed by 5 bases and the J gene end by 7 bases; junction bases not matched to a gene: 11. The CDR3 covers 16 residues.

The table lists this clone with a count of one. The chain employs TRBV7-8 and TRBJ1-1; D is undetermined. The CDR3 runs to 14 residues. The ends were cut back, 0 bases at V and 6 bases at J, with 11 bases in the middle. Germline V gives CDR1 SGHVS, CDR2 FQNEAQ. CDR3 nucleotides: TGTGCCAGCAGCTTAGCAGTGGGGAGACCTGAAGCTTTCTTT. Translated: CASSLAVGRPEAFF.

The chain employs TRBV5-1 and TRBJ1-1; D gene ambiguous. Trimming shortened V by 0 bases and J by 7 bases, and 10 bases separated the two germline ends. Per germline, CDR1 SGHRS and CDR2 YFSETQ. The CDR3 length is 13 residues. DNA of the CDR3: TGCGCCAGCAGCTTGGAAAGGGTCGGTGAAGCTTTCTTT. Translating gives CASSLERVGEAFF.

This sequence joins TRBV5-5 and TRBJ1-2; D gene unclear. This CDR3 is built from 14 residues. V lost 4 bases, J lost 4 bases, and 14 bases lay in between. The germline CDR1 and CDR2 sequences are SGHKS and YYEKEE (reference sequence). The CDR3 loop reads CASSVDTFGYGYTF. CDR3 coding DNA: TGTGCCAGCAGCGTAGACACTTTTGGCTATGGCTACACCTTC.

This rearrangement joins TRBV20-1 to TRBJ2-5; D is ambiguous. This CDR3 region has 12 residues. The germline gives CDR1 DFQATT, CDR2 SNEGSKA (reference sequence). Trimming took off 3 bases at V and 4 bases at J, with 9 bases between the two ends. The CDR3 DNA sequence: TGCAGTGCTAGTCCGACGGGAGAGACCCAGTACTTC. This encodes CSASPTGETQYF.

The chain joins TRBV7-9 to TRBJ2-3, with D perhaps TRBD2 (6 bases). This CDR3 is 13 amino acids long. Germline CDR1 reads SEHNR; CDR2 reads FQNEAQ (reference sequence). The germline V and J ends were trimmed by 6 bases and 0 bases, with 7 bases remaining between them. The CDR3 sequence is CASRRESTDTQYF. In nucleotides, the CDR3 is TGTGCCAGCAGACGGGAGAGCACAGATACGCAGTATTTT.

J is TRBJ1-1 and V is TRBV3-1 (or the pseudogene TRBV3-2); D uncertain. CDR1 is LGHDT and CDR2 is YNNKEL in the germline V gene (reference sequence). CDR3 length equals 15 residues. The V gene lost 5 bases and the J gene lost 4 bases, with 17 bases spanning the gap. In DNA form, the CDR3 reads TGTGCCAGCAGCTTCCCCGGGAGGCCGGGCACTGAAGCTTTCTTT. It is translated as CASSFPGRPGTEAFF.

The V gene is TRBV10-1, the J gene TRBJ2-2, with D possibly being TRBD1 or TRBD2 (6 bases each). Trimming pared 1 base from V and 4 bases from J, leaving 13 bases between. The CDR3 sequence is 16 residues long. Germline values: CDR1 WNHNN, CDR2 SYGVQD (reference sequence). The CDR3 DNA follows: TGCGCCAGCAGTGAGTGGGGGGCATCGGGCACCGGGGAGCTGTTTTTT. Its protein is CASSEWGASGTGELFF.

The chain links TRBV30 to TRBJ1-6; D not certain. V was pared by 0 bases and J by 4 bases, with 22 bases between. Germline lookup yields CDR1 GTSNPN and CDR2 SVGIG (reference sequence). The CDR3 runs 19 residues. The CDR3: CAWSVRFGLTKVYNSPLHF. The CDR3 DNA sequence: TGTGCCTGGAGTGTACGGTTTGGCTTAACCAAGGTTTATAATTCACCCCTCCACTTT.

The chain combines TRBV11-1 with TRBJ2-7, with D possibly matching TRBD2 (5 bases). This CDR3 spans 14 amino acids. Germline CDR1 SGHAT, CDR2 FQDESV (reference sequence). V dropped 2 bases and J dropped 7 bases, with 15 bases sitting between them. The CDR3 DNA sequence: TGTGCCAGCAGCTTACCTCTCATCCCGGGGGAGCAGTACTTC. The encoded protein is CASSLPLIPGEQYF.

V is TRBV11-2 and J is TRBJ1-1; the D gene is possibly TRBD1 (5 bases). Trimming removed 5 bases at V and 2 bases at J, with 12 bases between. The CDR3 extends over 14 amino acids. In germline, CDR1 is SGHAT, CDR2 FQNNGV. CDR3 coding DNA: TGTGCCAGCAGCCGACGTGACAGAAACACTGAAGCTTTCTTT. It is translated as CASSRRDRNTEAFF.

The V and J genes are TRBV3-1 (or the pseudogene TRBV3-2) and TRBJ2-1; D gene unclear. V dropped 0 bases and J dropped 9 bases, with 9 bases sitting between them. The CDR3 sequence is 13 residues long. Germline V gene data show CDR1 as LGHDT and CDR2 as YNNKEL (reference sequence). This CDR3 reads CASSQDGLGEQFF. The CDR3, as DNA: TGTGCCAGCAGCCAAGATGGGTTGGGTGAGCAGTTCTTC.

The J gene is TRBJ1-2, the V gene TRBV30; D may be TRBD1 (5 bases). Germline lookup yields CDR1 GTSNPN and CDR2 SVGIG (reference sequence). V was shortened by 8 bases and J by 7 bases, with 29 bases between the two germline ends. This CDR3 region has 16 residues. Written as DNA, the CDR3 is TGTGCCGCTCCGGAACCCTCGGGGCAGGGTGAGCTTGGCTACACCTTC. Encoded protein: CAAPEPSGQGELGYTF.

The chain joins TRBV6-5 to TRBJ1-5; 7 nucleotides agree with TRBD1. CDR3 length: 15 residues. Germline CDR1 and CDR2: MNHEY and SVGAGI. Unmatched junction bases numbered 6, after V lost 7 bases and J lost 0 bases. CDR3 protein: CASTAGTDSNQPQHF. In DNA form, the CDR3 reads TGTGCCAGCACTGCGGGGACAGATAGCAATCAGCCCCAGCATTTT.